In this sample, the clone carrying this TCR beta chain turned up many times. In germline, CDR1 is MDHEN, CDR2 SYDVKM. V dropped 3 bases and J dropped 3; count of bases not matched to a gene: 5. The CDR3 is 14 amino acids. Amplification of TCR beta CDR3 regions was performed using RNA transcripts as template. In the first-round RT-PCR of the TCR CDR3, the HTBI primer set was used. TCRdb recomputed calls from the multiplex PCR reads with MiXCR, one row per CDR3 protein. The data contain a few hundred thousand distinct CDR3 sequences, about 15% of them singletons. This sample is part of a study of T cells in Graves' hyperthyroidism and ophthalmopathy. The PBMCs were taken from around 9 ml of fresh peripheral blood.

The rearrangement joins TRBV28 to TRBJ2-7, with 7 bases lining up with TRBD1. Sequenced: blood. The TCR was taken from a woman aged 25-40 years with Graves' hyperthyroidism. The CDR3 DNA reads TGTGCCAGCAGTTTCGCCAGGGGGAACTACGAGCAGTACTTC. This translates into CASSFARGNYEQYF. Variable domain in full (rest from reference TRBV28 and TRBJ2-7): DVKVTQSSRYLVKRTGEKVFLECVQDMDHENMFWYRQDPGLGLRLIYFSYDVKMKEKGDIPEGYSVSREKKERFSLILESASTNQTSMYLCASSFARGNYEQYFGPGTRLTVT.